The 29 T cell receptor beta chains reported below all come from one sample, sequenced in a study of cytomegalovirus exposure and HLA in healthy donors. PCR amplification relied on 60 Vbeta primers (plus 13 Jbeta primers). Repertoires were generated with immunoSEQ multiplex PCR, while TCRdb's copy carries only in-frame clones and drops some. The specimen's table records 30,000 to 35,000 clones. Specimen: PBMCs. All receptors derive from a woman aged 40 to 50 in good health and CMV-seropositive.

V gene TRBV4-1 combines with J gene TRBJ2-4; TRBD1 aligns across 10 bases. The CDR3 contains 16 residues. Germline CDR1 and CDR2: MGHRA and YSYEKL. The V and J ends lost 3 bases and 1 base, in that order; junction bases with no gene match: 3. DNA for the CDR3: TGCGCCAGCAGCCACGGACAGGGGGGGGCCAAAAACATTCAGTACTTC. It yields the protein CASSHGQGGAKNIQYF.

The rearrangement joins TRBV5-1 to TRBJ1-4, with D perhaps TRBD1 (5 bases). The CDR3 totals 15 residues. The V gene's germline CDR1 is SGHRS and CDR2 YFSETQ. V was shortened by 0 bases and J by 1 base, with 7 bases between the two germline ends. CDR3 coding DNA: TGCGCCAGCAGCTTGGAGGGACTAACTAATGAAAAACTGTTTTTT. Translated: CASSLEGLTNEKLFF. The full variable domain, rest sourced from reference TRBV5-1 and TRBJ1-4, is KAGVTQTPRYLIKTRGQQVTLSCSPISGHRSVSWYQQTPGQGLQFLFEYFSETQRNKGNFPGRFSGRQFSNSRSEMNVSTLELGDSALYLCASSLEGLTNEKLFFGSGTQLSVL.

V and J are TRBV28 and TRBJ2-7; 7 nucleotides agree with TRBD2. Germline V gene lookup returns CDR1 MDHEN and CDR2 SYDVKM. V shed 9 bases and J 2 bases; nucleotides not matched to a gene: 7. This CDR3 has 13 amino acids. DNA for the CDR3: TGTGCCAGGATCGGGGGGACTACCTACGAGCAGTACTTC. It codes for CARIGGTTYEQYF.

The rearrangement joins TRBV5-5 to TRBJ1-5; D is unresolved. This CDR3 contains 16 residues. CDR1 is SGHKS and CDR2 is YYEKEE in the germline V gene (reference sequence). Trimming stripped 0 bases from V and 1 base from J, with 11 bases between. The CDR3, as DNA: TGTGCCAGCAGCTTGGGGGGAGTATGGAGCAATCAGCCCCAGCATTTT. The encoded protein is CASSLGGVWSNQPQHF.

The chain joins TRBV28 to TRBJ2-7; 8 positions agree with TRBD2. The V gene end was trimmed by 8 bases and the J gene end by 4 bases; junction bases not matched to a gene: 4. The CDR3 loop spans 12 amino acids. Germline CDR1 and CDR2: MDHEN and SYDVKM. CDR3 nucleotides: TGTGCCAGCCGGGAGGGTGGGTACGAGCAGTACTTC. Translation gives CASREGGYEQYF.

The chain has TRBV2 and TRBJ2-5; TRBD2 matches at 10 bases. With the DNA end fitting TRBJ2-7 better, the J assignment may be wrong. The germline CDR1 and CDR2 sequences are SNHLY and FYNNEI. The CDR3 consists of 15 residues. CDR3 protein: CASSPQPGTSVEQYF. DNA of the CDR3: TGTGCCAGCAGTCCTCAGCCCGGGACTAGCGTCGAGCAGTACTTC.

This rearrangement joins TRBV5-5 to TRBJ1-5; no clear D. With 4 bases removed from V and 1 base from J, the gap between germline ends came to 12 bases. Germline-derived CDR1 and CDR2 are SGHKS and YYEKEE (reference sequence). The CDR3 is 15 amino acids. The CDR3 region is CASSPTGMSNQPQHF. CDR3 coding DNA: TGTGCCAGCAGCCCGACGGGGATGAGCAATCAGCCCCAGCATTTT.

The CDR3 sequence: CASSRRTDYEQYF. The CDR3 nucleotides read TGTGCCAGCAGCCGGAGGACAGACTACGAGCAGTACTTC. The chain joins TRBV7-9 to TRBJ2-7, with D possibly matching TRBD1 (6 bases). Germline CDR1 reads SEHNR; CDR2 reads FQNEAQ (reference sequence). Trimming stripped 5 bases from V and 3 bases from J, with 11 bases between. The CDR3 is 13 residues long.

This chain uses TRBV30 with TRBJ1-4; 7 bases are a match to TRBD1. From germline, CDR1 is GTSNPN and CDR2 SVGIG (reference sequence). This CDR3 is built from 14 residues. Germline trimming cut 2 bases from V and 5 bases from J; bases unmatched to any gene: 5. This CDR3 reads CAWSLDRLNEKLFF. CDR3 DNA: TGTGCCTGGAGTCTGGACAGGCTGAATGAAAAACTGTTTTTT.

CDR3 amino acids: CASRSSGGSDTQYF. The CDR3 bases are TGTGCCAGCAGGTCTAGCGGGGGTTCAGATACGCAGTATTTT. This chain connects TRBV6-5 to TRBJ2-3; 10 bases agree with TRBD2. Germline CDR1 and CDR2: MNHEY and SVGAGI. This CDR3 region has 14 residues. V was pared by 6 bases and J by 4 bases, with 4 bases of the junction left unmatched.

The V and J genes are TRBV7-9 and TRBJ1-1; 8 nucleotides match TRBD1. The V and J ends lost 5 bases and 5 bases, in that order; junction bases with no gene match: 16. Germline V lookup: CDR1 SEHNR, CDR2 FQNEAQ (reference sequence). The CDR3 is 17 residues long. The CDR3 DNA sequence: TGTGCCAGCAGCCTCGGGACAGGTAGCGGGGGTAGGACTGAAGCTTTCTTT. This codes for CASSLGTGSGGRTEAFF.

CDR3 coding DNA: TGCAGCGTTGAAGAAGCGGGGACCTATGGCTACACCTTC. It encodes CSVEEAGTYGYTF. This chain links TRBV29-1 with TRBJ1-2; a possible D gene is TRBD1 (5 bases). Trimming took 0 bases from V and 4 from J, leaving 9 bases between them. CDR3 length equals 13 residues. The germline CDR1 and CDR2 sequences are SQVTM and ANQGSEA.

V usage is TRBV30 and J usage is TRBJ1-2; D gene uncertain. This CDR3 contains 13 residues. With 4 bases removed from V and 2 bases from J, the gap between germline ends came to 11 bases. The germline V gene has CDR1 GTSNPN and CDR2 SVGIG (reference sequence). CDR3 sequence reads: CAWTRSRNYGYTF. As DNA, the CDR3 is TGTGCCTGGACCCGGTCCCGCAACTATGGCTACACCTTC. Looking up the rest from reference TRBV30 and TRBJ1-2 gives the full variable domain: SQTIHQWPATLVQPVGSPLSLECTVEGTSNPNLYWYRQAAGRGLQLLFYSVGIGQISSEVPQNLSASRPQDRQFILSSKKLLLSDSGFYLCAWTRSRNYGYTFGSGTRLTVV.

The V call is TRBV25-1, the J call TRBJ1-1; D not certain. Trimming took 4 bases from V and 4 from J, leaving 10 bases between them. CDR3 size: 13 residues. Germline V gene lookup returns CDR1 MGHDK and CDR2 SYGVNS. CDR3 sequence reads: CASSVTSGTEAFF. The CDR3, as DNA: TGTGCCAGCAGTGTTACGTCAGGCACTGAAGCTTTCTTT. The full variable domain, with the rest looked up from reference TRBV25-1 and TRBJ1-1, is EADIYQTPRYLVIGTGKKITLECSQTMGHDKMYWYQQDPGMELHLIHYSYGVNSTEKGDLSSESTVSRIRTEHFPLTLESARPSHTSQYLCASSVTSGTEAFFGQGTRLTVV.

This chain uses TRBV7-9 with TRBJ2-7; no reliable D call. Germline CDR1 reads SEHNR; CDR2 reads FQNEAQ (reference sequence). This CDR3 spans 15 amino acids. Between the trimmed V and J ends, which lost 4 bases and 2 bases, there was a span of 15 bases. Here the CDR3 DNA reads TGTGCCAGCAGCTCCCGATCGGATAGCCCCTACGAGCAGTACTTC. Amino acid sequence: CASSSRSDSPYEQYF. Supplemented by reference TRBV7-9 and TRBJ2-7, the full variable domain reads DTGVSQNPRHKITKRGQNVTFRCDPISEHNRLYWYRQTLGQGPEFLTYFQNEAQLEKSRLLSDRFSAERPKGSFSTLEIQRTEQGDSAMYLCASSSRSDSPYEQYFGPGTRLTVT.

The chain links TRBV5-4 to TRBJ2-7, with D tentatively TRBD1 (6 bases). V was trimmed by 5 bases and J by 1 base, leaving 16 bases between them. The CDR3 sequence is 15 residues long. Germline values: CDR1 SGHNT, CDR2 YYREEE (reference sequence). The DNA for the CDR3 is TGTGCCAGCAGGCCACGGGACACACCTTCCTACGAGCAGTACTTC. Residues: CASRPRDTPSYEQYF.

The CDR3 loop reads CASSDLSGGNEQYF. CDR3 in DNA: TGCGCCAGCAGCGACCTATCGGGGGGGAACGAGCAGTACTTC. V and J are TRBV5-1 and TRBJ2-7; 8 nucleotides agree with TRBD2. This CDR3 is built from 14 residues. Germline-derived CDR1 and CDR2 are SGHRS and YFSETQ. V lost 4 bases to trimming and J lost 5 bases; unmatched junction nucleotides: 8.

The CDR3 region has the DNA TGTGCCAGCAGCACGGGACAGGGAGGGAATGAGCAGTTCTTC. Protein sequence: CASSTGQGGNEQFF. The gene calls are TRBV27 and TRBJ2-1; 9 bases fit TRBD1. V lost 6 bases to trimming and J lost 7 bases; unmatched junction nucleotides: 7. Germline V gene data show CDR1 as MNHEY and CDR2 as SMNVEV (reference sequence). The CDR3 runs to 14 residues.

The CDR3 region is CASSLRAGGETQYF. The CDR3 DNA reads TGTGCCAGCAGCTTACGGGCAGGGGGGGAGACCCAGTACTTC. This sequence joins TRBV7-2 and TRBJ2-5; D may be TRBD1 (7 bases). V dropped 2 bases and J dropped 5 bases, with 12 bases sitting between them. The germline V gene encodes CDR1 SGHTA and CDR2 FQGNSA. This CDR3 is 14 amino acids long.

The V and J genes are TRBV27 and TRBJ2-1, with D unclear. The germline CDR1 and CDR2 sequences are MNHEY and SMNVEV (reference sequence). The CDR3 has 14 amino acids. Trimming removed 4 bases at V and 2 bases at J, with 9 bases between. CDR3 coding DNA: TGTGCCAGCAGTTATTTGGGCGCCTACAATGAGCAGTTCTTC. The encoded protein is CASSYLGAYNEQFF.

The rearrangement links TRBV5-1 to TRBJ2-7; the match to TRBD2 covers 8 bases. The CDR3 loop spans 15 amino acids. V shed 5 bases and J 7 bases; nucleotides not matched to a gene: 14. Germline-derived CDR1 and CDR2 are SGHRS and YFSETQ. The CDR3 region has the DNA TGCGCCAGCAGGGGGGAAAGCGGGGGCAAGTGGGAGCAGTACTTC. Its translation: CASRGESGGKWEQYF.

The chain employs TRBV5-1 and TRBJ2-7; the match to TRBD2 covers 9 bases. Germline V lookup: CDR1 SGHRS, CDR2 YFSETQ. V shed 0 bases and J 2 bases; nucleotides not matched to a gene: 3. The CDR3 contains 15 residues. The CDR3 here is CASSLGLAETYEQYF. The CDR3 DNA reads TGCGCCAGCAGCTTGGGACTAGCGGAGACCTACGAGCAGTACTTC.

The rearrangement joins TRBV30 to TRBJ1-2, with D possibly TRBD1 on 5 matching bases. The CDR3 sequence is 14 residues long. Trimming pared 1 base from V and 4 bases from J, leaving 13 bases between. Germline CDR1 GTSNPN, CDR2 SVGIG (reference sequence). The CDR3 region has the DNA TGTGCCTGGAGTGACGGGGGTTTGGCCTATGGCTACACCTTC. The encoded protein is CAWSDGGLAYGYTF.

This chain links TRBV2 with TRBJ2-7, with 7 bases aligning to TRBD2. This CDR3 has 14 amino acids. CDR1 is SNHLY and CDR2 is FYNNEI in the germline V gene. V lost 10 bases, J lost 2 bases, and 11 bases stayed unmatched. CDR3 amino acids: CATGTSVPTYEQYF. In nucleotides, the CDR3 is TGTGCCACAGGAACTAGCGTGCCTACCTACGAGCAGTACTTC.

V gene TRBV11-2 combines with J gene TRBJ2-3; 8 bases align to TRBD1. Germline trimming cut 2 bases from V and 2 bases from J; bases unmatched to any gene: 9. The germline V gene encodes CDR1 SGHAT and CDR2 FQNNGV. The length of the CDR3 is 17 residues. The CDR3 bases are TGTGCCAGCAGCTTACTTACCGGGACAGGAGACACAGATACGCAGTATTTT. Translating gives CASSLLTGTGDTDTQYF. The full variable domain, with the rest looked up from reference TRBV11-2 and TRBJ2-3, is EAGVAQSPRYKIIEKRQSVAFWCNPISGHATLYWYQQILGQGPKLLIQFQNNGVVDDSQLPKDRFSAERLKGVDSTLKIQPAKLEDSAVYLCASSLLTGTGDTDTQYFGPGTRLTVL.

The rearrangement links TRBV10-3 to TRBJ2-1; D may be TRBD2 (7 bases). V was cut by 3 bases and J by 3 bases, with 15 bases left in between. This CDR3 comprises 16 residues. CDR1 ENHRY and CDR2 SYGVKD come from the germline V gene. The CDR3 region is CAISEVWGGNYNEQFF. CDR3 nucleotides: TGTGCCATCAGTGAAGTTTGGGGGGGCAACTACAATGAGCAGTTCTTC.

The CDR3 is CASSQPGQAAYEQYF. CDR3 sequence (DNA): TGCGCCAGCAGCCAACCGGGACAGGCCGCCTACGAGCAGTACTTC. The chain couples TRBV4-1 to TRBJ2-7; 8 positions match TRBD1. The junction had 5 bases not matched to a gene; V was cut back by 2 bases and J by 2 bases. Germline CDR1 and CDR2: MGHRA and YSYEKL. The CDR3 has 15 residues.

The genes are TRBV14 and TRBJ2-7, with D possibly being TRBD1 (5 bases). V was cut by 0 bases and J by 0 bases, with 6 bases left in between. The CDR3 runs 14 residues. CDR1 SGHDN and CDR2 FVKESK come from the germline V gene. CDR3: CASSQDGHSYEQYF. CDR3 DNA: TGTGCCAGCAGCCAAGACGGACACTCCTACGAGCAGTACTTC.

The rearrangement joins TRBV7-9 to TRBJ1-5; no reliable D call. In germline, CDR1 is SEHNR, CDR2 FQNEAQ (reference sequence). CDR3 length: 14 residues. V was pared by 2 bases and J by 2 bases, with 7 bases between. CDR3 DNA: TGTGCCAGCAGCTTAACCGAGGGCAATCAGCCCCAGCATTTT. The encoded protein is CASSLTEGNQPQHF.